The 5 T cell receptor beta chains listed next were all sequenced from one sample in a study of identical twins. MiXCR, run by TCRdb on the 5' RACE reads, gives a single entry per CDR3 protein. The sample has under 400,000 distinct CDR3 sequences; roughly 9% are singletons. Input material: naive T cells sorted from blood. Receptors originate from a woman between 50 and 59 years old in good health.

The rearrangement links TRBV5-1 to TRBJ1-6, with D hard to call. The V end was cut by 0 bases, the J end by 7 bases, with 14 bases between. This CDR3 is built from 16 residues. Germline CDR1 SGHRS, CDR2 YFSETQ. CDR3 bases: TGCGCCAGCAGCTTGGACCGAACCAGTCGGAATTCACCCCTCCACTTT. Residues: CASSLDRTSRNSPLHF.

The chain joins TRBV7-9 to TRBJ2-3, with D perhaps matching TRBD1 (6 bases). Trimming left V 1 base short and J 5 bases short, with 19 bases between. The CDR3 runs 17 residues. The germline gives CDR1 SEHNR, CDR2 FQNEAQ (reference sequence). CDR3 region: CASSLGRQGHGRDTQYF. In nucleotides, the CDR3 is TGTGCCAGCAGCTTAGGAAGGCAGGGGCATGGCAGAGATACGCAGTATTTT.

Only a few counts were recorded for this clonotype. This chain uses TRBV7-8 with TRBJ1-1; TRBD1 might be the D (6 bases). Germline CDR1 SGHVS, CDR2 FQNEAQ. Trimming took 4 bases from V and 0 from J, leaving 24 bases between them. The CDR3 extends over 19 amino acids. CDR3 nucleotide sequence: TGTGCCAGCAGCTCTAAGGGCGGCAGGGGCATGGTCGTGAACACTGAAGCTTTCTTT. Protein sequence: CASSSKGGRGMVVNTEAFF.

The genes are TRBV6-6 and TRBJ1-3; D is unclear. Trimming left V 10 bases short and J 2 bases short, with 12 bases between. This CDR3 has 13 amino acids. Per the germline V gene, CDR1 is MNHNY and CDR2 is SVGAGI (reference sequence). The DNA of the CDR3 is TGTGCCACGCTTAGGGAGGCTGGAAACACCATATATTTT. Protein: CATLREAGNTIYF.

Ten or more counts support this clonotype. This rearrangement joins TRBV12-3 or TRBV12-4 to TRBJ2-7; TRBD1 or TRBD2 may be the D gene (5 bases each). This CDR3 is built from 13 residues. The ends were cut back, 3 bases at V and 7 bases at J, with 13 bases in the middle. In nucleotides, the CDR3 is TGTGCCAGCAGTTTGGTGCAGGGCGGGGAGCAGTACTTC. This sequence encodes CASSLVQGGEQYF.